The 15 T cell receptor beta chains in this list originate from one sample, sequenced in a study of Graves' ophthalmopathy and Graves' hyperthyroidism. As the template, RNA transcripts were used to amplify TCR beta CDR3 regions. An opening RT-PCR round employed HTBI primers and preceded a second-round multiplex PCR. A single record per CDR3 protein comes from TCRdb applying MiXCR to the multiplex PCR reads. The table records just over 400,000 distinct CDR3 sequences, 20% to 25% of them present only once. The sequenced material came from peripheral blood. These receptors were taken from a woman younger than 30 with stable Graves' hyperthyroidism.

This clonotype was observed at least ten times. Here the CDR3 DNA reads TGTGCCAGCACCCCGACAGGGTATGCAGAGACCCAGTACTTC. It is translated as CASTPTGYAETQYF. This chain joins TRBV2 and TRBJ2-5, with TRBD1 identical over 7 bases. In germline, CDR1 is SNHLY, CDR2 FYNNEI. Germline trimming cut 7 bases from V and 4 bases from J; bases unmatched to any gene: 9. The length of the CDR3 is 14 residues.

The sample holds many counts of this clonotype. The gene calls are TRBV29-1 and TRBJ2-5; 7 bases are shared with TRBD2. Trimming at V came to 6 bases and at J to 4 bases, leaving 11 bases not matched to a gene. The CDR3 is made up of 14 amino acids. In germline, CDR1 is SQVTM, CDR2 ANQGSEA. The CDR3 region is CSVLMTGGSETQYF. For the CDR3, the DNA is TGCAGCGTCCTTATGACGGGAGGATCAGAGACCCAGTACTTC.

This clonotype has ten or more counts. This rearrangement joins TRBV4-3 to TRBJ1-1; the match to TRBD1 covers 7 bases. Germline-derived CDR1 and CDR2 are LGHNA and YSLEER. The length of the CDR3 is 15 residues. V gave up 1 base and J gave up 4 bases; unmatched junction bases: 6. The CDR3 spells CASSQAWAGGTEAFF. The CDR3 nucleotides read TGCGCCAGCAGCCAAGCCTGGGCAGGGGGCACTGAAGCTTTCTTT.

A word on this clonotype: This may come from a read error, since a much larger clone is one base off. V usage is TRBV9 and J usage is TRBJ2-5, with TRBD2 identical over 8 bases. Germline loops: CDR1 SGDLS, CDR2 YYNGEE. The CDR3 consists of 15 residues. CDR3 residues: CASSVSSGTGETKYF. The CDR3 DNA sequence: TGTGCCAGCAGCGTGAGTAGCGGGACTGGGGAGACCAAGTACTTC.

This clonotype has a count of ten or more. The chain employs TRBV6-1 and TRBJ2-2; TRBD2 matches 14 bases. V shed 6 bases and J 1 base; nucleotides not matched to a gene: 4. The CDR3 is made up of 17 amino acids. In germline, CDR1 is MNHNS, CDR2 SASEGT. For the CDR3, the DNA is TGTGCCAGCAGCCACGGGACTAGCGGGGGGAACACCGGGGAGCTGTTTTTT. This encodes CASSHGTSGGNTGELFF.

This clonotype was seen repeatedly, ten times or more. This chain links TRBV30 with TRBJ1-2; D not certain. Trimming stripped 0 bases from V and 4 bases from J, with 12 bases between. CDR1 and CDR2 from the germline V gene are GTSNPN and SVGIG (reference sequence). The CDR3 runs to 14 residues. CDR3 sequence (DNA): TGTGCCTGGAGTGTGCCCAGATCTCGCTATGGCTACACCTTC. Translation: CAWSVPRSRYGYTF. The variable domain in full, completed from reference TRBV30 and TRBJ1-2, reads SQTIHQWPATLVQPVGSPLSLECTVEGTSNPNLYWYRQAAGRGLQLLFYSVGIGQISSEVPQNLSASRPQDRQFILSSKKLLLSDSGFYLCAWSVPRSRYGYTFGSGTRLTVV.

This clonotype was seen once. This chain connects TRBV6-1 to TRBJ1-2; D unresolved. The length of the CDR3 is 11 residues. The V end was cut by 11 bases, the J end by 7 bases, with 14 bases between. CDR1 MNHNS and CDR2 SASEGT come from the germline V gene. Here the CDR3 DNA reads TGTGCCTTGGATCCGGTCTTTGGCTACACCTTC. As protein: CALDPVFGYTF.

CDR3 residues: CASSLSHYRGFMNTEAFF. In DNA, the CDR3 is TGTGCCAGCAGCCTGTCACACTACCGGGGATTTATGAACACTGAAGCTTTCTTT. This rearrangement joins TRBV12-3 or TRBV12-4 to TRBJ1-1, with no clear D. CDR3 length equals 18 residues. V lost 6 bases to trimming and J lost 0 bases, with 23 bases between them.

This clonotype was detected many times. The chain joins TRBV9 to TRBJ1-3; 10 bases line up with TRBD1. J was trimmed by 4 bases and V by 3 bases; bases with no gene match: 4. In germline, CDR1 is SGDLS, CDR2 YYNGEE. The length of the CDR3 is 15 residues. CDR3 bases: TGTGCCAGCAGCGCGACAGGGGGCTTCGGAAACACCATATATTTT. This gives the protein CASSATGGFGNTIYF.

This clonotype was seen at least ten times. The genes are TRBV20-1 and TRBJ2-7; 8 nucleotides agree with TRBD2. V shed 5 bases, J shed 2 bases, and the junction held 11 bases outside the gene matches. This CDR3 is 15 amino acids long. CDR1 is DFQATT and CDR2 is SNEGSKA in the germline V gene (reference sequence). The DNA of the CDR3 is TGCAGTGCTGCCGATCTAGCGGGTGCTACCTACGAGCAGTACTTC. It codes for CSAADLAGATYEQYF.

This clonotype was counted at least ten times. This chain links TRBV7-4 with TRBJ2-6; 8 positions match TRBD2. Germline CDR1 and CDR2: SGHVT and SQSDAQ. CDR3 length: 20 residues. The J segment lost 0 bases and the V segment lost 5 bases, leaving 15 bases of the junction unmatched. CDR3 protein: CASSKRAREAQSSGANVLTF. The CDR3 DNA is TGTGCCAGCAGCAAACGCGCGCGGGAGGCCCAATCCTCTGGGGCCAACGTCCTGACTTTC.

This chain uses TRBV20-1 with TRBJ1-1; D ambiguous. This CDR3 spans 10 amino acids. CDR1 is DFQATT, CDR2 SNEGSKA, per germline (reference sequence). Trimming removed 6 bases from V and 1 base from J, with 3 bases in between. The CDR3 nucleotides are TGCAGTGCAGGGAACACTGAAGCTTTCTTT. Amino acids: CSAGNTEAFF.

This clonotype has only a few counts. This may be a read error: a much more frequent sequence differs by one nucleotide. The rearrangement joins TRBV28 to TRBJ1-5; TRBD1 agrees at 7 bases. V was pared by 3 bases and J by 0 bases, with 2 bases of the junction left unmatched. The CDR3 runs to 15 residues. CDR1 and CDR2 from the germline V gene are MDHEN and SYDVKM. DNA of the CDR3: TGTGCCAGCAGTTTCGGGACAGCTAGCAATCAGCCCCAGCATTTT. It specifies CASSFGTASNQPQHF.

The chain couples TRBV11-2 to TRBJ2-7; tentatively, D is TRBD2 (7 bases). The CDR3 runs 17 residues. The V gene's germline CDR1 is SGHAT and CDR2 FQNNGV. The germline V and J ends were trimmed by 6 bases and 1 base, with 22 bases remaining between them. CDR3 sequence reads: CASRHTGGGSHSYEQYF. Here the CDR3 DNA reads TGTGCCAGCAGACATACGGGGGGCGGGAGCCATTCCTACGAGCAGTACTTC.

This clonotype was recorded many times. DNA for the CDR3: TGCAGTGCTCCAGGACAGGGGGCATCCTACGAGCAGTACTTC. Protein: CSAPGQGASYEQYF. This rearrangement joins TRBV20-1 to TRBJ2-7; 11 bases align to TRBD1. The germline V gene has CDR1 DFQATT and CDR2 SNEGSKA (reference sequence). V shed 5 bases and J 1 base; nucleotides not matched to a gene: 4. The CDR3 totals 14 residues.